This paragraph reports one T cell receptor beta chain. Its antigen is as yet unknown. The TCR beta cDNA libraries carried unique molecular identifiers. TCRdb passed the PCR reads through MiXCR, listing each CDR3 protein once. This sample has some 690,000 distinct CDR3 sequences, with 30% found just once. V lost 5 bases to trimming and J lost 3 bases, with 11 bases between them. This CDR3 comprises 14 residues. The data are from a study of post-analysis software for immune sequencing data. Across the whole study: Recorded disease courses covered relapsing-remitting, secondary progressive and progressive-relapsing multiple sclerosis. Some patients had no subtype annotation.

Study-level results: Diversity measured as normalized Chao1 was significantly lower in multiple sclerosis patients than in controls. Patients showed TRBV5-6, TRBV5-1 and TRBV20-1 among five TRBV segments more frequent than in controls.

Sequencing was done on a sample of blood. The rearrangement links TRBV12-3 or TRBV12-4 to TRBJ1-5; D gene unclear. This receptor was obtained from a girl between 5 and 17 years old with multiple sclerosis. CDR3 region: CASSTLVDNQPQHF. DNA for the CDR3: TGTGCCAGCAGTACCTTGGTGGACAATCAGCCCCAGCATTTT.